These 4 T cell receptor beta chains were sequenced from one sample in a study of neurological immune-mediated disorders. TCRdb re-called the 5' RACE reads with MiXCR, one entry per CDR3 protein. The table includes 28,000 or so distinct CDR3 sequences, 10% to 15% detected once. Material for sequencing was PBMCs. These receptors all stem from a man aged 60-69 years in good health.

This clonotype was seen once. J is TRBJ2-1 and V is TRBV6-2 or TRBV6-3; D possibly corresponds to TRBD2 (6 bases). The V gene's germline CDR1 is MNHEY and CDR2 SVGEGT. V lost 0 bases and J lost 5, with 14 bases in between. The CDR3 has 16 amino acids. In DNA, the CDR3 is TGTGCCAGCAGTTACTCGGCGGGGCAGGGACACAATGAGCAGTTCTTC. Amino acids: CASSYSAGQGHNEQFF.

This clonotype has at least ten counts. This chain uses TRBV28 with TRBJ2-4, with 8 positions matching TRBD1. The germline V gene encodes CDR1 MDHEN and CDR2 SYDVKM. J gave up 7 bases and V 5 bases, and 7 bases lay outside the gene matches. This CDR3 has 14 residues. CDR3 sequence (DNA): TGTGCCAGCAGTGGACAGAGGACAGGGAACATTCAGTACTTC. It is translated as CASSGQRTGNIQYF. Based on the CDR3 plus reference TRBV28 and TRBJ2-4, the full variable domain is DVKVTQSSRYLVKRTGEKVFLECVQDMDHENMFWYRQDPGLGLRLIYFSYDVKMKEKGDIPEGYSVSREKKERFSLILESASTNQTSMYLCASSGQRTGNIQYFGAGTRLSVL.

This clonotype was seen ten or more times. The chain has TRBV9 and TRBJ2-6; D is undetermined. This CDR3 contains 17 residues. Germline CDR1 reads SGDLS; CDR2 reads YYNGEE. The V end lost 6 bases, the J end lost 2 bases, and 18 bases lay between the germline ends. The CDR3 loop reads CASTLTGRVPGANVLTF. The CDR3 DNA is TGTGCCAGCACACTAACTGGTCGGGTCCCTGGGGCCAACGTCCTGACTTTC.

This clonotype was recorded many times. The genes are TRBV7-2 and TRBJ2-2; D not certain. This CDR3 has 12 residues. The germline CDR1 and CDR2 sequences are SGHTA and FQGNSA. V was clipped by 1 base and J by 8 bases, with 5 bases between them. The CDR3 DNA reads TGTGCCAGCAGCTTAGACGAGGGGGAGCTGTTTTTT. It yields the protein CASSLDEGELFF.